This is a list of T cell receptor beta chains from one sample in a study of blood T cell repertoires in COVID-19. The assay was immunoSEQ multiplex PCR, and TCRdb's table has in-frame clones only and misses some. The sample consists of some 200,000 clones, approximately 90% of them appearing once. The sequencing sample was made of peripheral blood. These TCRs come from a man aged 50-59 years with acute or convalescent COVID-19. CDR3s include the opening cysteine and the closing phenylalanine or tryptophan. D genes are given only for firm matches. Size is omitted from some rows. Given values are once, few, many or a class for expanded clones.

J gene	clone size	CDR3 length	D gene	V gene	CDR3 DNA	CDR3 protein
TRBJ1-1	.	15	.	TRBV25-1	TGTGCCAGCAGTGAACTTGGGAGACTGAACACTGAAGCTTTCTTT	CASSELGRLNTEAFF
TRBJ2-5	.	14	TRBD2	TRBV4-2	TGTGCCAGCAGCCGGGGACTAGAGGAAGAGACCCAGTACTTC	CASSRGLEEETQYF
TRBJ2-2	once	14	.	TRBV15	TGTGCCACCAGGTGGGACACATACACCGGGGAGCTGTTTTTT	CATRWDTYTGELFF
TRBJ1-1	once	14	TRBD1	TRBV5-1	TGCGCCAGCGGGGCTGGTCACAGGGGCACTGAAGCTTTCTTT	CASGAGHRGTEAFF
TRBJ1-5	.	23	TRBD1	TRBV5-1	TGCGCCAGCAGCTTGGCCCGTTGGGCTGGGACAGGGGGCTACAAGATGTCAAATCAGCCCCAGCATTTT	CASSLARWAGTGGYKMSNQPQHF
TRBJ1-1	.	14	.	TRBV27	TGTGCCAGCAGTTTTGCGGTCCGGAACACTGAAGCTTTCTTT	CASSFAVRNTEAFF
TRBJ1-2	.	14	.	TRBV28	TGTGCCAGCAAGTTTAGGGGGGGGTTAAATGGCTACACCTTC	CASKFRGGLNGYTF
TRBJ2-1	.	14	TRBD2	TRBV29-1	TGCAGCGTTGTGGTCGCTAGCGGGGCCTATGAGCAGTTCTTC	CSVVVASGAYEQFF
TRBJ1-4	.	16	TRBD1	TRBV7-9	TGTGCCAGCAGCCCCGACAGGGGTTGGGATAATGAAAAACTGTTTTTT	CASSPDRGWDNEKLFF
TRBJ1-6	.	14	.	TRBV2	TGTGCCAGCAGACCTTGGACAGATAATTCACCCCTCCACTTT	CASRPWTDNSPLHF
TRBJ1-1	.	16	TRBD1	TRBV27	TGTGCCAGCAGTCCCCACGGGACAGGGGGCTGGACTGAAGCTTTCTTT	CASSPHGTGGWTEAFF
TRBJ2-7	.	14	.	TRBV6-2/TRBV6-3	TGTGCCAGCAGTCCACGAGGGACAACCTACGAGCAGTACTTC	CASSPRGTTYEQYF
TRBJ2-6	.	15	.	TRBV19	TGTGCCAGTAGTATTGACAACTCTGGGGCCAACGTCCTGACTTTC	CASSIDNSGANVLTF
TRBJ1-4	.	17	.	TRBV7-8	TGTGCCAGCAGCATCTGGCGGGGGGGAGGAACTAATGAAAAACTGTTTTTT	CASSIWRGGGTNEKLFF
TRBJ1-6	.	19	TRBD1	TRBV27	TGTGCCAGCAGTTCACAACACCCCGGGACAGGGATGCCCAATTCACCCCTCCACTTT	CASSSQHPGTGMPNSPLHF
TRBJ2-3	.	18	TRBD2	TRBV3-1/TRBV3-2	TGTGCCAGCAGCTCCCGGGGGTTAGCGGGGGGTAAAACAGATACGCAGTATTTT	CASSSRGLAGGKTDTQYF
TRBJ1-3	.	15	TRBD1	TRBV11-2	TGTGCCAGCAGCTTCCACAGGGGGATCGGAAACACCATATATTTT	CASSFHRGIGNTIYF
TRBJ1-1	.	15	TRBD1	TRBV2	TGTGCCAGCAGTGAATTGGGACAGGGGAACACTGAAGCTTTCTTT	CASSELGQGNTEAFF
TRBJ1-2	.	14	TRBD1	TRBV27	TGTGCCAGCAGTTTATCGCTGACAGGGGATGGCTACACCTTC	CASSLSLTGDGYTF
TRBJ1-2	few	14	.	TRBV25-1	TGTGCCAGCAGTGAATCAGCCAGGGTGTATGGCTACACCTTC	CASSESARVYGYTF
TRBJ1-4	.	14	.	TRBV19	TGTGCCAGTAGTCGGGGACAAAGTAATGAAAAACTGTTTTTT	CASSRGQSNEKLFF
TRBJ1-2	.	15	.	TRBV5-1	TGCGCCAGCAGCTTGGGGGACACCCTTAACTATGGCTACACCTTC	CASSLGDTLNYGYTF
TRBJ1-2	.	15	TRBD1	TRBV7-9	TGTGCCAGCAGCATCAGACAGGGACGAGGGTATGGCTACACCTTC	CASSIRQGRGYGYTF
TRBJ1-4	.	14	.	TRBV6-6	TGTGCCAGCAGTTACTCGGCCGAAATGAGGAAACTGTTTTTT	CASSYSAEMRKLFF
TRBJ2-7	.	16	.	TRBV5-1	TGCGCCAGCACCCCGGTGGGGGGAGTTAACTCCTACGAGCAGTACTTC	CASTPVGGVNSYEQYF
TRBJ2-1	.	16	TRBD2	TRBV4-1	TGCGCCAGCAGCCAACATCGGGAGGGGCTTCGTGGTGAGCAGTTCTTC	CASSQHREGLRGEQFF
TRBJ1-5	.	16	.	TRBV3-1/TRBV3-2	TGTGCCAGCAGCCCGGGACACGGCGAAGGCAATCAGCCCCAGCATTTT	CASSPGHGEGNQPQHF
TRBJ2-1	.	17	TRBD2	TRBV5-6	TGTGCCAGCAGCTTGAGGGCTAGCGGGGGGCCGAACAATGAGCAGTTCTTC	CASSLRASGGPNNEQFF
TRBJ1-2	.	18	.	TRBV3-1/TRBV3-2	TGTGCCAGCAGCCAACGCGGGGCACGAGGGGCGACGAACTATGGCTACACCTTC	CASSQRGARGATNYGYTF
TRBJ1-4	.	14	TRBD1	TRBV29-1	TGCAGCGTTGAAGGTCCAGGGGGCGACGAAAAACTGTTTTTT	CSVEGPGGDEKLFF
TRBJ2-3	.	14	.	TRBV29-1	TGCAGCGTTGGAGGCTCGTCTAGCACAGATACGCAGTATTTT	CSVGGSSSTDTQYF
TRBJ2-7	.	13	.	TRBV5-1	TGCGCCAGCAGCCCATCCACAGGGTACGAGCAGTACTTC	CASSPSTGYEQYF
TRBJ2-3	few	14	.	TRBV7-2	TGTGCCAGCAGCTTAGGTGTAGAAGCAGATACGCAGTATTTT	CASSLGVEADTQYF
TRBJ1-5	.	15	.	TRBV24-1	TGTGCCACCAGTGATTTGGGGCAGCTGAATCAGCCCCAGCATTTT	CATSDLGQLNQPQHF
TRBJ2-7	.	14	.	TRBV6-5	TGTGCCAGCAGTTCGGGGTGGACTAAAGTGGGGCAGTACTTC	CASSSGWTKVGQYF
TRBJ1-4	.	18	TRBD1	TRBV30	TGTGCCTTTTGGGGGGCAGGGGGCCCACCCGACACTAATGAAAAACTGTTTTTT	CAFWGAGGPPDTNEKLFF
TRBJ1-1	.	13	.	TRBV18	TGTGCCAGCTCACCAACGGGGAACACTGAAGCTTTCTTT	CASSPTGNTEAFF
TRBJ1-5	.	16	TRBD1	TRBV18	TGTGCCAGCTCACGGGGACAGGGGGGAGGCAATCAGCCCCAGCATTTT	CASSRGQGGGNQPQHF
TRBJ1-5	.	17	.	TRBV5-5	TGTGCCAGCAGCTTGGATCCGGGACTAAATAGCAATCAGCCCCAGCATTTT	CASSLDPGLNSNQPQHF
TRBJ1-1	few	14	.	TRBV6-5	TGTGCCAGCAGTTACCGGACGGGGAACCTTCAAGCTTTCTTT	CASSYRTGNLQAFF
TRBJ1-2	.	11	.	TRBV29-1	TGCAGCGTTTTCGAAGGGGATGGCTACACCTTC	CSVFEGDGYTF
TRBJ1-1	.	14	.	TRBV25-1	TGTGCCAGCAGTGTCGGGGGGATGAACACTGAAGCTTTCTTT	CASSVGGMNTEAFF